This TCR beta chain was captured in a study of monozygotic twins with inflammatory bowel disease. CDR1 is LGHNA, CDR2 YSLEER, per germline. The CDR3 is made up of 15 amino acids. UMIs incorporating a 6-nucleotide sample barcode were appended by means of template switching. TCRdb re-called the 5' RACE reads; every CDR3 protein appears as one record, without DNA. Its table lists 310,000 or so distinct CDR3 sequences. Points on this clonotype: What it recognizes is unknown.

Study results and caveats: Researchers report that IBD patients shared fewer clonotypes with others than healthy twins, especially amid disease activity. Against healthy co-twins, IBD patients had lower TCRbeta diversity (measured by inverse Simpson).

The sequencing input was blood. This TCR came from a human donor with ulcerative colitis or Crohn's disease, or a healthy co-twin of an affected twin (not recorded which). This chain uses TRBV4-3 with TRBJ1-6. Here the CDR3 reads CASSQGVAENSPLHF.